Described below is a single TCR beta chain sequence and its context. These data are taken from a study of blood T cell repertoires in COVID-19. The wider study: The cDNA or gDNA used as material had been derived from T cells, B-cell-depleted T cells, or PBMCs.

The Seattle patients, enrolled during active infection, were followed longitudinally. This CDR3 spans 13 amino acids. Germline V gives CDR1 SQVTM, CDR2 ANQGSEA. The V and J ends lost 6 bases and 6 bases, in that order; junction bases with no gene match: 8. TCRdb's table, derived via immunoSEQ multiplex PCR, lists solely in-frame clones and lacks some. The sample shows roughly 500,000 clones, roughly 87% of them seen only once. The TCR was taken from a man in his late teens or twenties with COVID-19, enrolled during active disease. This chain joins TRBV29-1 and TRBJ1-2; 9 nucleotides align to TRBD1. Sequencing was done on a sample of peripheral blood. The DNA of the CDR3 is TGCAGCGTGACCGGACAGGGGCTGGATGGCTACACCTTC. This gives the protein CSVTGQGLDGYTF. Together with reference TRBV29-1 and TRBJ1-2, the CDR3 gives the full variable domain: SAVISQKPSRDICQRGTSLTIQCQVDSQVTMMFWYRQQPGQSLTLIATANQGSEATYESGFVIDKFPISRPNLTFSTLTVSNMSPEDSSIYLCSVTGQGLDGYTFGSGTRLTVV.